A selection of T cell receptor beta chains follows, all from one sample in a study of blood T cell repertoires in COVID-19. The method was immunoSEQ multiplex PCR; TCRdb's version includes in-frame clones alone and lacks a portion of them. The sample includes 110,000 to 150,000 clones, roughly nine tenths of them seen just once. The sequenced material came from peripheral blood. The receptors were sampled from an older woman with active COVID-19. Each CDR3 is given with its conserved first and last residue. Not every row has a clone size; where given, it reads once, few, many or a size class.

V gene: TRBV6-2/TRBV6-3; clone size: .; CDR3 protein: CASSGLAGGPPAKNIQYF
V gene: TRBV19; clone size: .; CDR3 protein: CASSSQLAGTDTQYF
V gene: TRBV27; clone size: .; CDR3 protein: CASSTLSTGSGGYTF
V gene: TRBV18; clone size: once; CDR3 protein: CASSPPSTRGETQYF
V gene: TRBV29-1; clone size: .; CDR3 protein: CSVVGQGTDTQYF
V gene: TRBV12-3/TRBV12-4; clone size: .; CDR3 protein: CASSATANGYTF
V gene: TRBV7-9; clone size: .; CDR3 protein: CASSPPTVNTGELFF
V gene: TRBV7-9; clone size: .; CDR3 protein: CASSLVIEETQYF
V gene: TRBV5-1; clone size: .; CDR3 protein: CASSLSEGGLTDTQYF
V gene: TRBV6-1; clone size: .; CDR3 protein: CASSEARRVAPQPQHF
V gene: TRBV6-2/TRBV6-3; clone size: .; CDR3 protein: CASSNRLAGGLLPHNEQFF
V gene: TRBV9; clone size: once; CDR3 protein: CASSVALADNYGYTF
V gene: TRBV7-2; clone size: .; CDR3 protein: CASSSQTGGTYEQYF
V gene: TRBV12-3/TRBV12-4; clone size: .; CDR3 protein: CASSFGTGHGYTF
V gene: TRBV19; clone size: .; CDR3 protein: CASSLTGRSGAQYF
V gene: TRBV29-1; clone size: .; CDR3 protein: CSVRRGGTDTQYF
V gene: TRBV27; clone size: .; CDR3 protein: CASSFVGTGLTGELFF
V gene: TRBV30; clone size: .; CDR3 protein: CAKDRGRTGELFF
V gene: TRBV6-2/TRBV6-3; clone size: .; CDR3 protein: CASSPRPLAGGTGELFF
V gene: TRBV20-1; clone size: .; CDR3 protein: CSASISGRVPDTQYF
V gene: TRBV29-1; clone size: .; CDR3 protein: CSVEAHEGGLTHHGYTF
V gene: TRBV30; clone size: .; CDR3 protein: CAWSVQITDTQYF
V gene: TRBV18; clone size: .; CDR3 protein: CASSPTSGRGGEQYF
V gene: TRBV5-4; clone size: .; CDR3 protein: CASSLTLTFGGYNEQFF
V gene: TRBV5-6; clone size: .; CDR3 protein: CASSLSGAVQPQHF
V gene: TRBV7-3; clone size: .; CDR3 protein: CASSSGTGGNTIYF
V gene: TRBV7-8; clone size: once; CDR3 protein: CASSLALGLGNQPQHF
V gene: TRBV7-9; clone size: .; CDR3 protein: CASSLEAGRGEKLFF
V gene: TRBV25-1; clone size: .; CDR3 protein: CASSEPGVAYNEQFF
V gene: TRBV10-2; clone size: .; CDR3 protein: CASMWEGRHNEQFF
V gene: TRBV18; clone size: .; CDR3 protein: CASSPTADSYEQYF
V gene: TRBV6-5; clone size: .; CDR3 protein: CASRSLAGSNEQFF
V gene: TRBV5-1; clone size: few; CDR3 protein: CASSTGLPTYEQYF
V gene: TRBV24-1; clone size: .; CDR3 protein: CATSDSGIWEKQYF
V gene: TRBV5-6; clone size: .; CDR3 protein: CASSPRWREETQYF
V gene: TRBV27; clone size: .; CDR3 protein: CASSLTKETQYF
V gene: TRBV28; clone size: .; CDR3 protein: CASSLDRSNQPQHF
V gene: TRBV7-8; clone size: .; CDR3 protein: CASSPRDRGSYEQYF
V gene: TRBV6-1; clone size: .; CDR3 protein: CASSDRLAGGASYNEQFF
V gene: TRBV2; clone size: .; CDR3 protein: CASSQTSGSPREYF
V gene: TRBV7-9; clone size: .; CDR3 protein: CASITDRETGNTIYF
V gene: TRBV5-4; clone size: .; CDR3 protein: CASSLVGAGGEDEQYF
V gene: TRBV6-5; clone size: .; CDR3 protein: CASFTAVEGSEQFF
V gene: TRBV28; clone size: .; CDR3 protein: CASSLRRQTSNQPQHF
V gene: TRBV28; clone size: .; CDR3 protein: CASIGTASYNSPLHF
V gene: TRBV28; clone size: .; CDR3 protein: CASSLATSGLYEQYF
V gene: TRBV27; clone size: once; CDR3 protein: CASSSLAGGRETQYF
V gene: TRBV6-6; clone size: .; CDR3 protein: CASSRGLAGGPHEQFF
V gene: TRBV7-3; clone size: .; CDR3 protein: CASSPRGGGTQYF
V gene: TRBV6-5; clone size: .; CDR3 protein: CASSRDRVTNEKLFF
V gene: TRBV28; clone size: .; CDR3 protein: CASRQGLSQHF
V gene: TRBV9; clone size: .; CDR3 protein: CASSAGQASTDTQYF
V gene: TRBV3-1/TRBV3-2; clone size: .; CDR3 protein: CASSQAGSYNEQFF
V gene: TRBV19; clone size: .; CDR3 protein: CASSIAGGSYEQYF
V gene: TRBV30; clone size: .; CDR3 protein: CAWSVAGGGGYTF
V gene: TRBV7-2; clone size: .; CDR3 protein: CASSLAVRPEAFF
V gene: TRBV7-2; clone size: .; CDR3 protein: CASSLAPPTGTGDNEQFF
V gene: TRBV6-6; clone size: .; CDR3 protein: CASSERSNYGYTF
V gene: TRBV10-2; clone size: .; CDR3 protein: CASSATDSNQPQHF